This entry concerns a single TCR beta chain. The antigen is unknown. A junction boundary mismatches the germline segment, possibly from a read error. This entry belongs to a study of a mutant IDH1 vaccine in newly diagnosed glioma. This table comes from immunoSEQ multiplex PCR, and its TCRdb copy is limited to in-frame clones, with some not included. The sample carries about 50,000 clones, about 92% recorded once. Germline V gene sequence: CDR1 SSHAT, CDR2 FNYEAQ (reference sequence). The CDR3 is 15 residues long. Time point described: week 35, safety follow-up. Vaccine doses each comprised 300 ug of mutant IDH1 20-mer peptide, with topical imiquimod.

The V gene is TRBV7-7, the J gene TRBJ2-5, with D perhaps assigned TRBD1 or TRBD2 (5 bases each). This TCR came from a man aged 45-60 years with glioma. The specimen was PBMCs, collected from a glioma patient whose treatment included an IDH1 peptide vaccine. CDR3 sequence: CASSQGTMRIETQYF. DNA of the CDR3: TGTGCTAGCAGCCAAGGGACCATGCGTATTGAGACCCAGTACTTC.